Listed below are T cell receptor beta chains from one sample, sequenced in a study of T cell changes during pregnancy in multiple sclerosis. Profiling relied on immunoSEQ multiplex PCR, and the TCRdb table lists in-frame clones only, not all of them. This table has around 130,000 clones, about 93% appearing once. The sample here was peripheral blood, taken before pregnancy. These receptors came from a female donor with multiple sclerosis, enrolled in a pregnancy study. The CDR3 runs from the conserved cysteine through the conserved F or W. Each record gives: CDR3 DNA, CDR3 protein, D gene, clone size, V gene, J gene. D genes are given only for firm matches. Clone sizes are given selectively: once, few, many, or a class where the clone is expanded.

CDR3nt: TGTGCCAGCAGCGTAGGCTCAATCGTCGGGTCGGACACTGAAGCTTTCTTT
CDR3aa: CASSVGSIVGSDTEAFF
d_gene: NA
abundance: once
v_gene: TRBV7-3
j_gene: TRBJ1-1

CDR3nt: TGTGCCAGCAGCCCCTGGGGGACAGGGGGCGATCCCCACGCTTACGAGCAGTACTTC
CDR3aa: CASSPWGTGGDPHAYEQYF
d_gene: TRBD1
abundance: NA
v_gene: TRBV7-2
j_gene: TRBJ2-7

CDR3nt: TGTGCCAGCGGAAGGGAGTTCTACGACACCGGGGAGCTGTTTTTT
CDR3aa: CASGREFYDTGELFF
d_gene: NA
abundance: NA
v_gene: TRBV7-9
j_gene: TRBJ2-2

CDR3nt: TGTGCCAGCAGCCCGAAACAGGGGGCGACCGGGGAGCTGTTTTTT
CDR3aa: CASSPKQGATGELFF
d_gene: TRBD1
abundance: NA
v_gene: TRBV9
j_gene: TRBJ2-2

CDR3nt: TGCGCCAGCAGCCCACGAGCGGGGTACTACGAGCAGTACTTC
CDR3aa: CASSPRAGYYEQYF
d_gene: TRBD2
abundance: NA
v_gene: TRBV5-1
j_gene: TRBJ2-7

CDR3nt: TGTGCCAGCAGACAAGGGGGCACAGATACGCAGTATTTT
CDR3aa: CASRQGGTDTQYF
d_gene: NA
abundance: NA
v_gene: TRBV2
j_gene: TRBJ2-3

CDR3nt: TGTGCCAGTACTCCGGGGGTTGAAGCTTTCTTT
CDR3aa: CASTPGVEAFF
d_gene: NA
abundance: few
v_gene: TRBV19
j_gene: TRBJ1-1

CDR3nt: TGTGCCTGGACCCCTGAGAGGAGCGGGAGGGTCCACGAGCAGTACTTC
CDR3aa: CAWTPERSGRVHEQYF
d_gene: TRBD2
abundance: NA
v_gene: TRBV30
j_gene: TRBJ2-7

CDR3nt: TGTGCCAGCAGCCACGGGTCACCCTACAATGAGCAGTTCTTC
CDR3aa: CASSHGSPYNEQFF
d_gene: NA
abundance: NA
v_gene: TRBV14
j_gene: TRBJ2-1

CDR3nt: TGTGCCAGCAGTGCGGCTAGATACTATGGCTACACCTTC
CDR3aa: CASSAARYYGYTF
d_gene: NA
abundance: NA
v_gene: TRBV6-1
j_gene: TRBJ1-2

CDR3nt: TGTGCCAGCAGTGATATCCAGGGGGTCAGGAACACTGAAGCTTTCTTT
CDR3aa: CASSDIQGVRNTEAFF
d_gene: TRBD1
abundance: NA
v_gene: TRBV2
j_gene: TRBJ1-1

CDR3nt: TGTGCCAGTAGTCGACAGGGGGCGGAGAATGAGCAGTTCTTC
CDR3aa: CASSRQGAENEQFF
d_gene: TRBD1
abundance: NA
v_gene: TRBV19
j_gene: TRBJ2-1

CDR3nt: TGTGCCGCAGGGGTAGGCGGGGGGGTACAAGAGACCCAGTACTTC
CDR3aa: CAAGVGGGVQETQYF
d_gene: TRBD2
abundance: NA
v_gene: TRBV2
j_gene: TRBJ2-5

CDR3nt: TGTGCCAGCAGCTTCAGGTGGGAACTAGCGATCGACGAGCAGTACTTC
CDR3aa: CASSFRWELAIDEQYF
d_gene: TRBD2
abundance: NA
v_gene: TRBV7-9
j_gene: TRBJ2-7

CDR3nt: TGTGCCAGTAGTGAGGGGGCGGACACTGAAGCTTTCTTT
CDR3aa: CASSEGADTEAFF
d_gene: TRBD1
abundance: NA
v_gene: TRBV19
j_gene: TRBJ1-1

CDR3nt: TGTGCCAGCAGCTTAGCGGGAAGGGGAGGAGACGAGCAGTACTTC
CDR3aa: CASSLAGRGGDEQYF
d_gene: NA
abundance: NA
v_gene: TRBV7-9
j_gene: TRBJ2-7

CDR3nt: TGTGCCAGCAGCTTACTCACGGGCTACAATGAGCAGTTCTTC
CDR3aa: CASSLLTGYNEQFF
d_gene: NA
abundance: NA
v_gene: TRBV7-9
j_gene: TRBJ2-1

CDR3nt: TGTGCCAGCAGCCAAGAGAGCCCCACGGACGAGCAGTACTTC
CDR3aa: CASSQESPTDEQYF
d_gene: NA
abundance: NA
v_gene: TRBV4-2
j_gene: TRBJ2-7

CDR3nt: TGTGCCAGCAGCTATTTAAGGACAGGGAGTGAGCAGTACTTC
CDR3aa: CASSYLRTGSEQYF
d_gene: TRBD1
abundance: NA
v_gene: TRBV2
j_gene: TRBJ2-7

CDR3nt: TGTGCCAGCAGTTACCGGGCCAGGGTATACGGCTACACCTTC
CDR3aa: CASSYRARVYGYTF
d_gene: NA
abundance: once
v_gene: TRBV6-5
j_gene: TRBJ1-2

CDR3nt: TGCGCCAGCAGCTTGGTAGCCGGTAAGGAGACCCAGTACTTC
CDR3aa: CASSLVAGKETQYF
d_gene: NA
abundance: NA
v_gene: TRBV5-1
j_gene: TRBJ2-5

CDR3nt: TGTGCCAGCAGTGAAGTTGGGAGAAGGGAAAAACTGTTTTTT
CDR3aa: CASSEVGRREKLFF
d_gene: NA
abundance: NA
v_gene: TRBV6-1
j_gene: TRBJ1-4

CDR3nt: TGCGCCAGCAGCTTGTACGGGACTGGGGCCAACGTCCTGACTTTC
CDR3aa: CASSLYGTGANVLTF
d_gene: NA
abundance: NA
v_gene: TRBV5-1
j_gene: TRBJ2-6

CDR3nt: TGTGCCAGTAGTATTGTCGGGAGTTCCACTGAAGCTTTCTTT
CDR3aa: CASSIVGSSTEAFF
d_gene: NA
abundance: NA
v_gene: TRBV19
j_gene: TRBJ1-1

CDR3nt: TGTGCCATCAAAATCGGAGCGAACACTGAAGCTTTCTTT
CDR3aa: CAIKIGANTEAFF
d_gene: NA
abundance: NA
v_gene: TRBV10-3
j_gene: TRBJ1-1

CDR3nt: TGTGCCAGCAGTGATGGAAGCGGGGACACCGGGGAGCTGTTTTTT
CDR3aa: CASSDGSGDTGELFF
d_gene: TRBD2
abundance: NA
v_gene: TRBV6-1
j_gene: TRBJ2-2

CDR3nt: TGTGCCAGCAGCCCCAGTGGACAGGGGGGAGGTGAGCAGTTCTTC
CDR3aa: CASSPSGQGGGEQFF
d_gene: TRBD1
abundance: NA
v_gene: TRBV9
j_gene: TRBJ2-1

CDR3nt: TGTGCCAGCAGCTTAGGGGGGGACCTAGCAGCGGATACGCAGTATTTT
CDR3aa: CASSLGGDLAADTQYF
d_gene: NA
abundance: NA
v_gene: TRBV7-2
j_gene: TRBJ2-3

CDR3nt: TGTGCCAGCAGTTTATCGATCTCTAGGAAACGGGGGACTACCTACAATGAGCAGTTCTTC
CDR3aa: CASSLSISRKRGTTYNEQFF
d_gene: TRBD2
abundance: NA
v_gene: TRBV27
j_gene: TRBJ2-1

CDR3nt: TGTGCCATCAGACAGGGGGCCAATGAAAAACTGTTTTTT
CDR3aa: CAIRQGANEKLFF
d_gene: TRBD1
abundance: NA
v_gene: TRBV10-3
j_gene: TRBJ1-4

CDR3nt: TGTGCCAGCAGGCCCGACAGGACCTCTCCCACTGAAGCTTTCTTT
CDR3aa: CASRPDRTSPTEAFF
d_gene: NA
abundance: once
v_gene: TRBV2
j_gene: TRBJ1-1

CDR3nt: TGTGCCAGCCAGACAGGGGCGAAGAACACCGGGGAGCTGTTTTTT
CDR3aa: CASQTGAKNTGELFF
d_gene: TRBD1
abundance: NA
v_gene: TRBV19
j_gene: TRBJ2-2

CDR3nt: TGTGCCAGCAGCTTCGGACAGGTTAACACCGGGGAGCTGTTTTTT
CDR3aa: CASSFGQVNTGELFF
d_gene: TRBD1
abundance: NA
v_gene: TRBV11-2
j_gene: TRBJ2-2

CDR3nt: TGTGTCAGTAGTTTCGCGGTCTCCTACAATGAGCAGTTCTTC
CDR3aa: CVSSFAVSYNEQFF
d_gene: NA
abundance: NA
v_gene: TRBV19
j_gene: TRBJ2-1

CDR3nt: TGTGCCAGTAGTCTCCGGGAGAGCTCCTACGAGCAGTACTTC
CDR3aa: CASSLRESSYEQYF
d_gene: NA
abundance: NA
v_gene: TRBV19
j_gene: TRBJ2-7

CDR3nt: TGCGCCAGCAGCTTGGAAATGGCGGGAGGGCTGAAGACCCAGTACTTC
CDR3aa: CASSLEMAGGLKTQYF
d_gene: TRBD2
abundance: NA
v_gene: TRBV5-1
j_gene: TRBJ2-5